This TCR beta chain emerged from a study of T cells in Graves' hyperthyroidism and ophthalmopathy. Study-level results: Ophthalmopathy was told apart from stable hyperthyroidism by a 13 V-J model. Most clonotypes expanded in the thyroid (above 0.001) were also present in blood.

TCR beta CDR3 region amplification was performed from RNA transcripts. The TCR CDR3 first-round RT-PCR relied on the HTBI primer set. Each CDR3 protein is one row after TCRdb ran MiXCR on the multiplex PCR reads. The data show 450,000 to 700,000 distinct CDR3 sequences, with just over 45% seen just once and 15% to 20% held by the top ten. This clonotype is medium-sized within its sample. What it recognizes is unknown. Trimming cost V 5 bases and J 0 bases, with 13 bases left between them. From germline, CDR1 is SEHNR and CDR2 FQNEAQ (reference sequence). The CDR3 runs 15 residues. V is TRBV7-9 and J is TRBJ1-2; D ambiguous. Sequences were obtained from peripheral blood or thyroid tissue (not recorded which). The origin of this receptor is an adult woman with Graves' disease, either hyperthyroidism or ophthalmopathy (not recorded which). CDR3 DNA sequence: TGTGCCAGCAGCCCCCCCCAGCCAACTAACTATGGCTACACCTTC. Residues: CASSPPQPTNYGYTF. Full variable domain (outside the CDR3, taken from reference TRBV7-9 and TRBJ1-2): DTGVSQNPRHKITKRGQNVTFRCDPISEHNRLYWYRQTLGQGPEFLTYFQNEAQLEKSRLLSDRFSAERPKGSFSTLEIQRTEQGDSAMYLCASSPPQPTNYGYTFGSGTRLTVV.